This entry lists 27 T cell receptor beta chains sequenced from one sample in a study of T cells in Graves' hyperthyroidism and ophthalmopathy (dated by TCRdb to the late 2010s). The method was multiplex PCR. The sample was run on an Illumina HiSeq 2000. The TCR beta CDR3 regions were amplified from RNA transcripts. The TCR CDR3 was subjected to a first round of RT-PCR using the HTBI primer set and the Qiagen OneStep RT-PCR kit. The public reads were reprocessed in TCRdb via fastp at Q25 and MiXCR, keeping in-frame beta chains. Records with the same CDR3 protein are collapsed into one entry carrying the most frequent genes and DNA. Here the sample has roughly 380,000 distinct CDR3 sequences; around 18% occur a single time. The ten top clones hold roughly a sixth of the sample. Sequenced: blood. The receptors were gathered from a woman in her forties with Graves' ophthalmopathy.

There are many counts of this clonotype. DNA for the CDR3: TGTGCCAGCAAAGACTTTCCGGACAGGGGCCAAACCTACGAGCAGTACTTC. It yields the protein CASKDFPDRGQTYEQYF. The chain couples TRBV6-4 to TRBJ2-7; 9 nucleotides line up with TRBD1. J was trimmed by 2 bases and V by 7 bases; bases with no gene match: 15. The germline CDR1 and CDR2 sequences are MRHNA and SNTAGT. CDR3 size: 17 residues.

CDR3 protein: CASSLDEGAVQYF. CDR3 bases: TGTGCCAGCAGTTTAGATGAGGGGGCCGTGCAGTACTTC. J is TRBJ2-7 and V is TRBV12-3 or TRBV12-4; 7 bases match TRBD1. V lost 1 base and J lost 9; bases outside the gene matches: 6. The CDR3 spans 13 residues.

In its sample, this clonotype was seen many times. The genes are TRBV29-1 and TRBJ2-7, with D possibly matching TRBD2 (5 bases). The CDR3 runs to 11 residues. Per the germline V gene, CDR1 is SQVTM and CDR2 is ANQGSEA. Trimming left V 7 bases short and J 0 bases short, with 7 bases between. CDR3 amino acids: CSAGVSYEQYF. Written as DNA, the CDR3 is TGCAGCGCCGGGGTCTCCTACGAGCAGTACTTC.

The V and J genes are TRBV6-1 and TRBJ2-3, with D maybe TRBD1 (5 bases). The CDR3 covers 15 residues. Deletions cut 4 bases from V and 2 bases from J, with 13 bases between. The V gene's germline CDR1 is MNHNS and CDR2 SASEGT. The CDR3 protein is CASSVYRQSTDTQYF. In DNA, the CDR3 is TGTGCCAGCAGTGTATATAGACAGTCCACAGATACGCAGTATTTT.

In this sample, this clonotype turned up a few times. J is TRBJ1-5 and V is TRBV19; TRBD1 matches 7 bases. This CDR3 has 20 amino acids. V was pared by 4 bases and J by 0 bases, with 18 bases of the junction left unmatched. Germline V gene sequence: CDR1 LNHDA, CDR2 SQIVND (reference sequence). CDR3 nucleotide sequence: TGTGCCAGTAGTAGTGAAACGGGCGCCGGGACAGCACATAGCAATCAGCCCCAGCATTTT. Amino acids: CASSSETGAGTAHSNQPQHF.

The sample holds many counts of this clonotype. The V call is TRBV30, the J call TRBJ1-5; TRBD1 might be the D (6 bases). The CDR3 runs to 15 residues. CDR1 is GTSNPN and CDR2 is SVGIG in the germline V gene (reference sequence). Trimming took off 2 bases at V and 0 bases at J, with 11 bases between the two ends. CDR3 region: CAWSKDSHSNQPQHF. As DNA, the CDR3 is TGTGCCTGGAGTAAGGACAGTCATAGCAATCAGCCCCAGCATTTT.

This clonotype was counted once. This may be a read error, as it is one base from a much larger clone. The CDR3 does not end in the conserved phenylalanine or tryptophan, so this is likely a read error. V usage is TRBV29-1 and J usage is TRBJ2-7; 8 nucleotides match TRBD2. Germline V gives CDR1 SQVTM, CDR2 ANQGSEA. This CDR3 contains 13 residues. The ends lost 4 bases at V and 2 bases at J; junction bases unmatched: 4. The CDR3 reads CSVAGTRTYEQYL. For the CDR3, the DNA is TGCAGCGTTGCTGGGACTAGAACCTACGAGCAGTACCTC.

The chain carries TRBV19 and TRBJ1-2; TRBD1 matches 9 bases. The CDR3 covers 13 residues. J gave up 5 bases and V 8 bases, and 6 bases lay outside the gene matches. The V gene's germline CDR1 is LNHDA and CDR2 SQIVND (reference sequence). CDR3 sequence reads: CASLDRGGYGYTF. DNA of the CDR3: TGTGCCAGTCTGGACAGGGGTGGTTATGGCTACACCTTC. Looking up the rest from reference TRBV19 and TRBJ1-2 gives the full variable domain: DGGITQSPKYLFRKEGQNVTLSCEQNLNHDAMYWYRQDPGQGLRLIYYSQIVNDFQKGDIAEGYSVSREKKESFPLTVTSAQKNPTAFYLCASLDRGGYGYTFGSGTRLTVV.

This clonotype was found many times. CDR3 sequence (DNA): TGTGCCACCATAAGTTTTGACAGGGGGCGTACTAACTATGGCTACACCTTC. It codes for CATISFDRGRTNYGYTF. The chain carries TRBV27 and TRBJ1-2, with TRBD1 identical over 10 bases. The CDR3 has 17 amino acids. Germline loops: CDR1 MNHEY, CDR2 SMNVEV (reference sequence). The J segment lost 0 bases and the V segment lost 10 bases, leaving 14 bases of the junction unmatched.

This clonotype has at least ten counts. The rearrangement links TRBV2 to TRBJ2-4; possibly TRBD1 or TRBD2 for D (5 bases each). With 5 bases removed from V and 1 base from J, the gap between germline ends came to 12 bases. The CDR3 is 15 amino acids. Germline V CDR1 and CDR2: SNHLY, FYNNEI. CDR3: CASSSEGMAKNIQYF. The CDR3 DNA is TGTGCCAGCAGTTCAGAGGGGATGGCCAAAAACATTCAGTACTTC.

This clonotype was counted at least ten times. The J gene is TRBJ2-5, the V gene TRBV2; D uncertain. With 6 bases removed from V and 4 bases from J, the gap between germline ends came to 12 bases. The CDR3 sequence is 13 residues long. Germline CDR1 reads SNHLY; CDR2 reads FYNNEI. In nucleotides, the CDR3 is TGTGCCAGCAGCCCGGTTGGGGTAGAGACCCAGTACTTC. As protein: CASSPVGVETQYF.

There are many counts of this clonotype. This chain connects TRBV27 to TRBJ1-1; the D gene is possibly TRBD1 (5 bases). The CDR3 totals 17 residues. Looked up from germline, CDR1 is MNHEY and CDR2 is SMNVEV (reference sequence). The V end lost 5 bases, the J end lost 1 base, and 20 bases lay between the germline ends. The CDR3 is CASSPRGFGRKNTEAFF. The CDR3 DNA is TGTGCCAGCAGTCCCCGGGGGTTCGGGAGGAAGAACACTGAAGCTTTCTTT.

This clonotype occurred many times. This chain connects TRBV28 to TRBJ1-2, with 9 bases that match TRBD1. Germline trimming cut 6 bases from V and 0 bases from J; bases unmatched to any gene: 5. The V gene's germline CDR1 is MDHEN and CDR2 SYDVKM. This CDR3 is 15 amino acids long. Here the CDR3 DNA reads TGTGCCAGCAGAGCCTGGACAGGGGCTAACTATGGCTACACCTTC. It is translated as CASRAWTGANYGYTF.

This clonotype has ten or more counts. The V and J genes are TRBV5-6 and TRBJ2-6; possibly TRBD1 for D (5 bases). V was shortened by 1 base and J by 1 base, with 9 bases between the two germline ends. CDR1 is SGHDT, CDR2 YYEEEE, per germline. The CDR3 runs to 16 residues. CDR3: CASSLLRGSGANVLTF. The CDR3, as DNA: TGTGCCAGCAGCTTGCTAAGGGGTTCTGGGGCCAACGTCCTGACTTTC.

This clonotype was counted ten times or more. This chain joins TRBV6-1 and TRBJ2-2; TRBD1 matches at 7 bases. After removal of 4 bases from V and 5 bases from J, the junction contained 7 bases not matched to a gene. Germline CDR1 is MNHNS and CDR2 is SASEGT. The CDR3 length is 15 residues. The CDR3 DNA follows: TGTGCCAGCAGTGCCTTACAGGGGATGACCGGGGAGCTGTTTTTT. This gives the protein CASSALQGMTGELFF.

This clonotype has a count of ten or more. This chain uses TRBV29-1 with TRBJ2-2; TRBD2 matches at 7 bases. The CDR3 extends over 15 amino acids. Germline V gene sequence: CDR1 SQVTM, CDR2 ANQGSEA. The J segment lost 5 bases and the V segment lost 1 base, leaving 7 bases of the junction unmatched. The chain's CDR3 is CSVEAGEGLTGELFF. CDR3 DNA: TGCAGCGTTGAAGCTGGGGAGGGGCTGACCGGGGAGCTGTTTTTT.

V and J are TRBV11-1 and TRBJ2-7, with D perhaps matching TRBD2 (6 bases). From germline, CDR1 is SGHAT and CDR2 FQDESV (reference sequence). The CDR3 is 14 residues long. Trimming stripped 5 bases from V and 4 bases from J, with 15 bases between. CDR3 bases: TGTGCCAGCAGCAAGACTAGTGGTGTTTACGAGCAGTACTTC. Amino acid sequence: CASSKTSGVYEQYF.

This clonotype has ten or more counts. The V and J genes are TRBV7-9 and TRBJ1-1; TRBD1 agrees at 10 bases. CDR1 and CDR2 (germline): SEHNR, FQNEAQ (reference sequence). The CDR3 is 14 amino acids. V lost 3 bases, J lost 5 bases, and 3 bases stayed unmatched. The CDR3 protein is CASSFPGQGTEAFF. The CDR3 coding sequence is TGTGCCAGCAGCTTCCCGGGACAGGGGACTGAAGCTTTCTTT.

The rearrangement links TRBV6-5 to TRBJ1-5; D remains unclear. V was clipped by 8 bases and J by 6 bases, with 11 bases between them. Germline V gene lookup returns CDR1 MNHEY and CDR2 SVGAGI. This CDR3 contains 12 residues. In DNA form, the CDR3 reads TGTGCCAGCTTTACTGGAATTCAGCCCCAGCATTTT. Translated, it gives CASFTGIQPQHF.

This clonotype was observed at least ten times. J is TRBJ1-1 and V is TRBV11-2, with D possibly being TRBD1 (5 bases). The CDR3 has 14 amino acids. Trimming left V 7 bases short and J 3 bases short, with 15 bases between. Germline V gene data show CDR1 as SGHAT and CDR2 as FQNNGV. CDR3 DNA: TGTGCCAGCACCCCACATGCAGGGTACACTGAAGCTTTCTTT. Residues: CASTPHAGYTEAFF.

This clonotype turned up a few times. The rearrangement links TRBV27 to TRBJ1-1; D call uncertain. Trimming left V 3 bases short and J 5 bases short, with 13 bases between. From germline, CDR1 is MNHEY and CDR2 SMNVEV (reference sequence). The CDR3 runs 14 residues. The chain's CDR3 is CASSFAGSGTEAFF. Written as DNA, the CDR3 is TGTGCCAGCAGTTTTGCGGGGAGCGGGACTGAAGCTTTCTTT.

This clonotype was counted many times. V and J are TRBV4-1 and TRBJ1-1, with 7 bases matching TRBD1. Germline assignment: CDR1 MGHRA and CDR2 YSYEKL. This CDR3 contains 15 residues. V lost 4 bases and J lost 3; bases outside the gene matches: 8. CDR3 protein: CASSLTPQGDTEAFF. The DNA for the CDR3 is TGCGCCAGCAGCCTTACCCCCCAGGGGGACACTGAAGCTTTCTTT.

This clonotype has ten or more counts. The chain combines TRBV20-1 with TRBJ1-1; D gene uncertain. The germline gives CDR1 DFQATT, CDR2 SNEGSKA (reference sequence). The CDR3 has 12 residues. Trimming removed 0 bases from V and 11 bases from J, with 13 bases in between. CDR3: CSARDSPAGAFF. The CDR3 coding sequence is TGCAGTGCTAGAGATTCCCCCGCGGGGGCTTTCTTT.

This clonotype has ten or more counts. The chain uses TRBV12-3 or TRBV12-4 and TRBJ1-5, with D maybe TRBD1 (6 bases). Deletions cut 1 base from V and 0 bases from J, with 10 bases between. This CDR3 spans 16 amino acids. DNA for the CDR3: TGTGCCAGCAGTTTAGGGGGGCCTTATAGCAATCAGCCCCAGCATTTT. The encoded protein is CASSLGGPYSNQPQHF.

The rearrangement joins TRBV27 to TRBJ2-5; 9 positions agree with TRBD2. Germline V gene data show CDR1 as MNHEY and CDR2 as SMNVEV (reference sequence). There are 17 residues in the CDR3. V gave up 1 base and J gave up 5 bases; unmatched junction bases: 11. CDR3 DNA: TGTGCCAGCAGTTTATACCCTAGCGGGACCCCGGGGGAGACCCAGTACTTC. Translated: CASSLYPSGTPGETQYF.

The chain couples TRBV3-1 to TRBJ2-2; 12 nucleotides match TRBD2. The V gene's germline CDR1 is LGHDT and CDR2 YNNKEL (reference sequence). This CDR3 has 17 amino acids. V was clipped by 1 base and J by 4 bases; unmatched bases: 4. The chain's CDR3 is CASSQGTSGIFTGELFF. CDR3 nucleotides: TGTGCCAGCAGCCAAGGGACTAGCGGGATCTTCACCGGGGAGCTGTTTTTT.

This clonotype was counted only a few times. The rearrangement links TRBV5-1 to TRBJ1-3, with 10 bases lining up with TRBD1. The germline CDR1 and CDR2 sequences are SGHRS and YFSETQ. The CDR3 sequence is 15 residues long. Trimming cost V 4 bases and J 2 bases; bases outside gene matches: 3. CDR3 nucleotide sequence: TGCGCCAGCAGCCTCGGGACAGGGGCTGGAAACACCATATATTTT. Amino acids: CASSLGTGAGNTIYF.